This TCR beta chain stems from a study of synovial regulatory T cells in juvenile arthritis. Whole-study context: About 6 patients were on methotrexate and three were untreated. Overall study findings and caveats: iaTreg TCR repertoires were largely private across patients and partially overlapped synovial Teff and blood CPL.

Roughly 11-patient cohort: some eleven active juvenile idiopathic arthritis patients, 3 polyarticular, 8 oligoarticular. Assay used: immunoSEQ multiplex PCR; TCRdb lists only in-frame clones, some missing. In total, the table holds approximately 9,500 clones. As concerns this clone: The antigen remains undetermined.

Germline CDR1 and CDR2: SGHRS and YFSETQ. The CDR3 has 15 residues. The DNA is not on file. This chain joins TRBV5-1 and TRBJ2-5. The receptor was isolated from a donor aged 2-29 years with juvenile idiopathic arthritis. Source material: Treg cells from blood. The subset: remaining (HLA-DR-negative) circulating blood Treg cells. This chain's CDR3 is CASSFWTDIQETQYF. The complete variable domain, with remaining parts taken from reference TRBV5-1 and TRBJ2-5, reads KAGVTQTPRYLIKTRGQQVTLSCSPISGHRSVSWYQQTPGQGLQFLFEYFSETQRNKGNFPGRFSGRQFSNSRSEMNVSTLELGDSALYLCASSFWTDIQETQYFGPGTRLLVL.